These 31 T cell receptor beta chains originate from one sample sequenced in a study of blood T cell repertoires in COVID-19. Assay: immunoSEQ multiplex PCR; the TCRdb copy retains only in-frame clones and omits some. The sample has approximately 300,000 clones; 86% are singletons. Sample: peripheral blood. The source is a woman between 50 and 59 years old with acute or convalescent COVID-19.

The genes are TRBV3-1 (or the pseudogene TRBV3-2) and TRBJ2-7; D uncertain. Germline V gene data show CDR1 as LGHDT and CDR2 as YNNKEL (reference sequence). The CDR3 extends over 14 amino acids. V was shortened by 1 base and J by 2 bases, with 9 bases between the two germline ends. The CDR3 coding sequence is TGTGCCAGCAGCCAAGCGGGTGGTACCTACGAGCAGTACTTC. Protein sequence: CASSQAGGTYEQYF.

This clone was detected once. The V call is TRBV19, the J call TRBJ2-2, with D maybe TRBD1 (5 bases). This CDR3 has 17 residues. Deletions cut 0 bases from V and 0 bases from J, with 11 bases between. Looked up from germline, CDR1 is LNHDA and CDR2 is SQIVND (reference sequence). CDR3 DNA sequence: TGTGCCAGTAGTATAGATCTTAGGGGTTCGAACACCGGGGAGCTGTTTTTT. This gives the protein CASSIDLRGSNTGELFF.

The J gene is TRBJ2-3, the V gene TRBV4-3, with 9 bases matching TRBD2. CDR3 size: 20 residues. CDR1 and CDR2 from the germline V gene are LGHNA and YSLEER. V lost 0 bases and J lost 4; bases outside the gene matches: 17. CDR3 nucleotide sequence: TGCGCCAGCAGCCAAGAGGGTGTAAGAGCGGGAGGTTTTGGGGCAGATACGCAGTATTTT. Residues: CASSQEGVRAGGFGADTQYF.

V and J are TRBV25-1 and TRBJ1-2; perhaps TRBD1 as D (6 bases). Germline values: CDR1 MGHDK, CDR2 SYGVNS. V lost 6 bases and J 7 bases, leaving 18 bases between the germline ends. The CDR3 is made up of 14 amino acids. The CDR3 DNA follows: TGTGCCAGCAGAGAGACAGGATCGTTTCCTGGCTACACCTTC. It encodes CASRETGSFPGYTF.

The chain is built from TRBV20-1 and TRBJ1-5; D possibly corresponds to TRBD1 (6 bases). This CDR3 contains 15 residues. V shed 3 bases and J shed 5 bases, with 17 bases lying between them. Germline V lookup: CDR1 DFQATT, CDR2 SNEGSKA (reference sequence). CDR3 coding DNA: TGCAGTGCTAGTTCAGACCGGGACATAGATCAGCCCCAGCATTTT. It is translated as CSASSDRDIDQPQHF.

The CDR3 loop reads CASSPSTGSTEAFF. CDR3 DNA sequence: TGTGCCAGCAGCCCTTCGACAGGGTCCACTGAAGCTTTCTTT. The chain carries TRBV7-2 and TRBJ1-1; 7 bases are shared with TRBD1. The CDR3 runs to 14 residues. CDR1 is SGHTA, CDR2 FQGNSA, per germline. J was trimmed by 4 bases and V by 5 bases; bases with no gene match: 7.

DNA of the CDR3: TGTGCCAGCAGTTTAGGAGTGGGGCGACAGAACACCGGGGAGCTGTTTTTT. This sequence encodes CASSLGVGRQNTGELFF. The chain carries TRBV28 and TRBJ2-2; D perhaps matches TRBD1 (5 bases). The CDR3 contains 17 residues. The ends were cut back, 2 bases at V and 1 base at J, with 14 bases in the middle. Germline values: CDR1 MDHEN, CDR2 SYDVKM.

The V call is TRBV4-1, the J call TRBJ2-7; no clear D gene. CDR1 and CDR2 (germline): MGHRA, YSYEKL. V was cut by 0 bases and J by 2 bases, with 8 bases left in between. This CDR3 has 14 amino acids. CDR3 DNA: TGCGCCAGCAGCCAAGAAGGAGAGGCCTACGAGCAGTACTTC. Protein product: CASSQEGEAYEQYF.

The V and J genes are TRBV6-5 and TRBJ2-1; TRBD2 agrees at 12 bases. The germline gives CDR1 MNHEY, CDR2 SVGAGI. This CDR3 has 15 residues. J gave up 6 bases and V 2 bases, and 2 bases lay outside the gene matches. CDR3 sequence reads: CASSYGLAGSNEQFF. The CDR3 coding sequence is TGTGCCAGCAGTTACGGACTAGCGGGGTCCAATGAGCAGTTCTTC.

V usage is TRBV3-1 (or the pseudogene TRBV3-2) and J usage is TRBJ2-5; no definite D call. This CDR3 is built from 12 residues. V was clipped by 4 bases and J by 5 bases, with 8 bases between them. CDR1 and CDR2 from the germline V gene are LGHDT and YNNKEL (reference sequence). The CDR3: CASSPQMETQYF. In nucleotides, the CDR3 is TGTGCCAGCAGCCCACAAATGGAGACCCAGTACTTC.

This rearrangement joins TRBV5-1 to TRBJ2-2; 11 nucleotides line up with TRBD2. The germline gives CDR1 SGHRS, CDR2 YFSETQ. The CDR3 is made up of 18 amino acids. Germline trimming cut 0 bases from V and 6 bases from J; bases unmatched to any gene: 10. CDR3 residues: CASSLGTSGSGGSGELFF. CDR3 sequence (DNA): TGCGCCAGCAGCTTGGGAACTAGCGGGAGCGGGGGCTCCGGGGAGCTGTTTTTT.

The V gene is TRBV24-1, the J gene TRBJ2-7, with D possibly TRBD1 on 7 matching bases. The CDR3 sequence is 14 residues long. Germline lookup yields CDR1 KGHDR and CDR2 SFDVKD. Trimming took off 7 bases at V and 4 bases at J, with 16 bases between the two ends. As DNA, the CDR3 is TGTGCCACCAGCCCTGGGGGGACAGTTTACGAGCAGTACTTC. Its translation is CATSPGGTVYEQYF.

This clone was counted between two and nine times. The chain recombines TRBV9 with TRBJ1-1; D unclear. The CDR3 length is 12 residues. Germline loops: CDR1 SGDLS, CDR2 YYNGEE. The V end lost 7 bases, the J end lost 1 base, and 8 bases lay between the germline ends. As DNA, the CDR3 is TGTGCCAGCGGGCGGGCGAACACTGAAGCTTTCTTT. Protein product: CASGRANTEAFF. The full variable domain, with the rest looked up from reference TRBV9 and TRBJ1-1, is DSGVTQTPKHLITATGQRVTLRCSPRSGDLSVYWYQQSLDQGLQFLIQYYNGEERAKGNILERFSAQQFPDLHSELNLSSLELGDSALYFCASGRANTEAFFGQGTRLTVV.

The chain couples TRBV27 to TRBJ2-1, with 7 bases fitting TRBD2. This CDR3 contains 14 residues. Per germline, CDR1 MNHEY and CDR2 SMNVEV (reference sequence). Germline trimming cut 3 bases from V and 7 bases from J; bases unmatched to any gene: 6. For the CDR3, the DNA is TGTGCCAGCAGTTTGACGGGAGGCAGAAATGAGCAGTTCTTC. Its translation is CASSLTGGRNEQFF.

CDR3 in DNA: TGTGCCAGCAGCGGAAATGGGCAGGGGGCTACCTACGAGCAGTACTTC. Translated, it gives CASSGNGQGATYEQYF. This chain uses TRBV2 with TRBJ2-7, with TRBD1 matching over 8 bases. This CDR3 has 16 amino acids. Germline loops: CDR1 SNHLY, CDR2 FYNNEI. V lost 6 bases, J lost 2 bases, and 12 bases stayed unmatched.

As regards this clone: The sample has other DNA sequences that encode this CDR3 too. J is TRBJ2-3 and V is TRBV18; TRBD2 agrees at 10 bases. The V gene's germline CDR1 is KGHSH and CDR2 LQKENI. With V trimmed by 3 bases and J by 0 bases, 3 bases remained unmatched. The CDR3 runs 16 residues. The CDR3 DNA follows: TGTGCCAGCTCACCTCGACTAGCGGGTAGCACAGATACGCAGTATTTT. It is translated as CASSPRLAGSTDTQYF.

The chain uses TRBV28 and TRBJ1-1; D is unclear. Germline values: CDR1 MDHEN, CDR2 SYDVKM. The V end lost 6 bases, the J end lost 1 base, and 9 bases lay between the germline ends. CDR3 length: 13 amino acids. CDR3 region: CASRRNWNTEAFF. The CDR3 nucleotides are TGTGCCAGCAGGAGAAACTGGAACACTGAAGCTTTCTTT.

CDR3 sequence: CASSLRPGNNQPQHF. CDR3 bases: TGTGCCAGCAGCTTAAGGCCAGGGAATAATCAGCCCCAGCATTTT. The chain couples TRBV7-6 to TRBJ1-5; the D gene is possibly TRBD1 (5 bases). The CDR3 contains 15 residues. Trimming took off 2 bases at V and 4 bases at J, with 12 bases between the two ends. Germline V gene data show CDR1 as SGHVS and CDR2 as FNYEAQ.

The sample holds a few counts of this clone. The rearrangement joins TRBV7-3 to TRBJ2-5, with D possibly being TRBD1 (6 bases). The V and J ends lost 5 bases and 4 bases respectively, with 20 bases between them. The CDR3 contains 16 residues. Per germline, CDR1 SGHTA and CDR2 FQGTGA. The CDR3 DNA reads TGTGCCAGCAGCCAATACGGGACACTTGGACGAGAGACCCAGTACTTC. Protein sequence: CASSQYGTLGRETQYF. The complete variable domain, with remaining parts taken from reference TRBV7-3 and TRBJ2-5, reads GAGVSQTPSNKVTEKGKYVELRCDPISGHTALYWYRQSLGQGPEFLIYFQGTGAADDSGLPNDRFFAVRPEGSVSTLKIQRTERGDSAVYLCASSQYGTLGRETQYFGPGTRLLVL.

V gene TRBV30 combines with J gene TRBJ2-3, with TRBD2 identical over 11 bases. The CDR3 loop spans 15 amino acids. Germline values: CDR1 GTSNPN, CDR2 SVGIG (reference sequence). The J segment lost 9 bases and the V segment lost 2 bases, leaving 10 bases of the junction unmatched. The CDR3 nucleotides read TGTGCCTGGAGTTTCCTAGCGGGAGGCATTGGGACGCAGTATTTT. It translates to CAWSFLAGGIGTQYF.

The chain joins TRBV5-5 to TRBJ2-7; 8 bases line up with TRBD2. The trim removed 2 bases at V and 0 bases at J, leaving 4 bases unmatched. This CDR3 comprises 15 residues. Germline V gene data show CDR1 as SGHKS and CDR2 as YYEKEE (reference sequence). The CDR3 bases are TGTGCCAGCAGCTTAGCGGGAGAGAGCTCCTACGAGCAGTACTTC. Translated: CASSLAGESSYEQYF.

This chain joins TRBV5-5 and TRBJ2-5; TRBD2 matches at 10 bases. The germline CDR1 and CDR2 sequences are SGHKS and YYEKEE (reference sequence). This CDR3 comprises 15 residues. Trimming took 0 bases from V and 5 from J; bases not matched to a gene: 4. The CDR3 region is CASSLALAGEETQYF. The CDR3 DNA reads TGTGCCAGCAGCTTGGCCCTAGCGGGAGAGGAGACCCAGTACTTC.

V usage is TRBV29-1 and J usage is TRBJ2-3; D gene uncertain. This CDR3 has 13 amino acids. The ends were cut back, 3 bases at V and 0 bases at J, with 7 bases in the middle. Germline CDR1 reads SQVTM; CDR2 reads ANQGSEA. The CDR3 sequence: CSVDRISTDTQYF. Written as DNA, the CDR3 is TGCAGCGTTGATAGAATCAGCACAGATACGCAGTATTTT.

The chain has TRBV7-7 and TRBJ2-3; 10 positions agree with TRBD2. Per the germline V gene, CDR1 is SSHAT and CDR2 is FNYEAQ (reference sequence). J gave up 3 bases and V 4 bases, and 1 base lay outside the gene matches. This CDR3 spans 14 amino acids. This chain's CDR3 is CASSSTSGTDTQYF. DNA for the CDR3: TGTGCCAGCAGCTCGACTAGCGGGACAGATACGCAGTATTTT.

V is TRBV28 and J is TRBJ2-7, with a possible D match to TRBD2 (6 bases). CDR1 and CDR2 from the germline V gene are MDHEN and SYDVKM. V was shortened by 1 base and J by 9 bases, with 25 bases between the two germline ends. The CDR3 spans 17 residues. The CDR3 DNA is TGTGCCAGCAGTTTATTCGCTAGCGCCTTCGTAAATTCGGTGCAGTACTTC. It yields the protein CASSLFASAFVNSVQYF.

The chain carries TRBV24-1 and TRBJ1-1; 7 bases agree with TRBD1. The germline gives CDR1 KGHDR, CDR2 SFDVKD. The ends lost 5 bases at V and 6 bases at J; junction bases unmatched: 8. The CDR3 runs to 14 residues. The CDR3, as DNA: TGTGCCACCAGTGCGACAGGGTTCCGGTCTGAAGCTTTCTTT. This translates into CATSATGFRSEAFF.

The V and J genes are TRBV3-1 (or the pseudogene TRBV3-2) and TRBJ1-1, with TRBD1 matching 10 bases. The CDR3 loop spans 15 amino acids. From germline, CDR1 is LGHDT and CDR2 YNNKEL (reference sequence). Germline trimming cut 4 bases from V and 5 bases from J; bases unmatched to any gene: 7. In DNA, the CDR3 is TGTGCCAGCAGCCTCGCCGGGACAGGGGAAACTGAAGCTTTCTTT. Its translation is CASSLAGTGETEAFF.

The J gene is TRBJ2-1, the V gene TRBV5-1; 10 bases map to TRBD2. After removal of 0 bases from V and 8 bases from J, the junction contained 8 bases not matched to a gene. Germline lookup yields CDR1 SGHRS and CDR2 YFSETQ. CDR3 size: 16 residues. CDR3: CASSLGAGGPGDEQFF. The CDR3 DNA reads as TGCGCCAGCAGCTTGGGAGCGGGAGGGCCGGGGGATGAGCAGTTCTTC.

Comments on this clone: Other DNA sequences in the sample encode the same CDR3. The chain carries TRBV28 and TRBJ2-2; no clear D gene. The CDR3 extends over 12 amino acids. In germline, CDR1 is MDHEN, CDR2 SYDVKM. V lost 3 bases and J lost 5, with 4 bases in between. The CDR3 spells CASSLRTGELFF. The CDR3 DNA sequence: TGTGCCAGCAGTTTGCGAACCGGGGAGCTGTTTTTT.

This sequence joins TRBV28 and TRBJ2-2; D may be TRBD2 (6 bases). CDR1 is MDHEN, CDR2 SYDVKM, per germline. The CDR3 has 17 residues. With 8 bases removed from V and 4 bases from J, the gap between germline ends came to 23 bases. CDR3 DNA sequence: TGTGCCAGCTTTAATCCTCTCGGCCCCGGGGGCACCGGGGAGCTGTTTTTT. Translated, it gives CASFNPLGPGGTGELFF.

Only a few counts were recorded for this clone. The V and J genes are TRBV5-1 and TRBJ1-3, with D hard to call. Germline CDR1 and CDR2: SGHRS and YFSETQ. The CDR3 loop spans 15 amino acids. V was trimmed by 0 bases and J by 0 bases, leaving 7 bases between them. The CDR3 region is CASSLGQSSGNTIYF. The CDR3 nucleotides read TGCGCCAGCAGCTTGGGTCAGTCCTCTGGAAACACCATATATTTT. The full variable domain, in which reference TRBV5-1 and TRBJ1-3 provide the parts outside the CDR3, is KAGVTQTPRYLIKTRGQQVTLSCSPISGHRSVSWYQQTPGQGLQFLFEYFSETQRNKGNFPGRFSGRQFSNSRSEMNVSTLELGDSALYLCASSLGQSSGNTIYFGEGSWLTVV.